This record looks at one T cell receptor beta chain sequence and its context. Its specificity is not known. The data originate from a study of early stage breast cancer tumors. The CDR3 spans 13 residues. Germline V CDR1 and CDR2: MNHEY, SVGAGI. Trimming stripped 5 bases from V and 7 bases from J, with 14 bases between. The study, taken as a whole, reports: Tumors had approximately 2.5-fold higher T cell density than normal breast.

Sequencing used immunoSEQ multiplex PCR; TCRdb keeps in-frame clones, though not all of them. In the table there are 50,000 to 65,000 clones, just over 90% of which are singletons. The chain recombines TRBV6-5 with TRBJ1-2, with D possibly matching TRBD1 (5 bases). The sample comprised blood. The clonotype was recovered from a person aged 70 to 85 with breast cancer. The CDR3 DNA reads as TGTGCCAGCAGTAAGAGCGGGGGATTTGGCTACACCTTC. Its translation: CASSKSGGFGYTF.